This entry lists 2 T cell receptor beta chains sequenced from one sample in a study of PD-1 blockade in mismatch repair-deficient tumors. This table comes from immunoSEQ multiplex PCR, and its TCRdb copy is limited to in-frame clones, with some not included. Found here are about 66,000 clones, around 73% of them singletons; the top ten hold 4.5% to 7%. Sample: peripheral blood, taken 2 weeks after starting pembrolizumab. All receptors derive from an adult with mismatch repair-deficient cancer.

DNA of the CDR3: TGTGCCAGCTCACCAGCCCCACAGCTGATAAACACTGAAGCTTTCTTT. Protein product: CASSPAPQLINTEAFF. The chain is built from TRBV18 and TRBJ1-1; D is uncertain. Per germline, CDR1 KGHSH and CDR2 LQKENI. V lost 2 bases, J lost 2 bases, and 15 bases lay in between. The CDR3 contains 16 residues. The variable domain in full, completed from reference TRBV18 and TRBJ1-1, reads NAGVMQNPRHLVRRRGQEARLRCSPMKGHSHVYWYRQLPEEGLKFMVYLQKENIIDESGMPKERFSAEFPKEGPSILRIQQVVRGDSAAYFCASSPAPQLINTEAFFGQGTRLTVV.

This clone was observed a handful of times. The V gene is TRBV30, the J gene TRBJ1-1; TRBD1 agrees at 7 bases. Losses at the gene ends were 7 bases for V and 4 bases for J; bases not matched to a gene: 9. This CDR3 is built from 13 residues. Germline loops: CDR1 GTSNPN, CDR2 SVGIG (reference sequence). The CDR3 protein is CASSPRGRTEAFF. The DNA for the CDR3 is TGTGCCTCCTCACCTAGGGGGCGCACTGAAGCTTTCTTT.